This section outlines one TCR beta chain sequence together with its context. Its antigen remains unknown. The CDR3 totals 15 residues. Germline assignment: CDR1 SGHRS and CDR2 YFSETQ. J was trimmed by 4 bases and V by 4 bases; bases with no gene match: 5. PCR used 60 Vbeta primers and 13 Jbeta primers. Repertoires were generated with immunoSEQ multiplex PCR, while TCRdb's copy carries only in-frame clones and drops some. The table has about 130,000 clones, about 74% seen once. Each donor was nominally healthy when sampled (though unrecorded immune exposures were likely). The data were obtained in a study of cytomegalovirus exposure and HLA in healthy donors. Study-level results: The study listed under 200 cytomegalovirus-associated TCR beta chains. The likely origin of a cluster of highly shared sequence variants was a sequencing artifact. HLA alleles showed associations with 15,000 to 20,000 TCR beta sequences in a later analysis, at a 0.05 false discovery rate.

This sequence was found in a man younger than 35 in good health and CMV-seropositive. The chain recombines TRBV5-1 with TRBJ2-1; 10 nucleotides line up with TRBD2. Sequenced input: PBMCs. The CDR3 DNA is TGCGCCAGCAGCACCTCTAGCGGGGGTTACAATGAGCAGTTCTTC. It encodes CASSTSSGGYNEQFF.